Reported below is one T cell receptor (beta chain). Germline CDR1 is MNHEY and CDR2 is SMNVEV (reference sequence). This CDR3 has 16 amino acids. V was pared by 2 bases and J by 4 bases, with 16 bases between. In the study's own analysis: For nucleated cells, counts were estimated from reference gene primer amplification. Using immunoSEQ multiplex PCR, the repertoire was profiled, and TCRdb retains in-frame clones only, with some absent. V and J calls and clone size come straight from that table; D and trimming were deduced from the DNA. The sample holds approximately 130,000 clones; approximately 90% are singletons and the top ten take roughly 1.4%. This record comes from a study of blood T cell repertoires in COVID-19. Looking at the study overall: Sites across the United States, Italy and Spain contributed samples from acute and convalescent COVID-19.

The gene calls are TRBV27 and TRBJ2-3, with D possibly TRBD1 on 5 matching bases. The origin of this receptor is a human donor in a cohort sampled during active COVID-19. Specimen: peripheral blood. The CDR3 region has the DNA TGTGCCAGCAGTTTAAGGTCTCAGGGTGGAGCAGATACGCAGTATTTT. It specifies CASSLRSQGGADTQYF.